This TCR beta chain was captured by sequencing in a study of blood T cell repertoires in COVID-19. Across the study: In each case, the material was cDNA or gDNA derived from T cells, B-cell-depleted T cells, or PBMCs.

Authors' processing steps: It was from reference gene primer amplification that nucleated cell counts were estimated. Only in-frame clones appear in the TCRdb table, and some are missing; sequencing was by immunoSEQ multiplex PCR. V and J calls and clone size are copied from that table; D and trimming were computed from the DNA. The data show 110,000 to 150,000 clones, roughly 80% seen once. The V end lost 7 bases, the J end lost 0 bases, and 10 bases lay between the germline ends. This CDR3 is 15 amino acids long. Germline V CDR1 and CDR2: LNHDA, SQIVND (reference sequence). Sequencing input: peripheral blood. This clonotype was obtained from a human donor in a cohort sampled during active COVID-19. V usage is TRBV19 and J usage is TRBJ1-6, with a possible D match to TRBD1 (5 bases). CDR3 protein: CASIGGSSYNSPLHF. The CDR3 DNA follows: TGTGCCAGTATCGGGGGGAGCTCCTATAATTCACCCCTCCACTTT.